This T cell receptor beta chain was obtained from a study of OX40 agonist ivuxolimab in advanced cancers. For the wider study: Ivuxolimab was an agonistic, fully human IgG2 monoclonal antibody directed against OX40 (CD134), a costimulatory receptor. A male proportion of around 81% and a mean age of approximately 60 years, ranging from about 23 to 79, were recorded for the dose-escalation cohort. Intravenous ivuxolimab was administered to patients every 2 weeks at six dose levels: 0.01, 0.1, 0.3, 1.5, 3 and 10 mg/kg. Of the 50 to 55 dose-escalation patients, hepatocellular carcinoma was present in around 20, melanoma in around 15, renal cell carcinoma in 9 and head and neck cancer in 9. The monotherapy dose-escalation portion (N ≈ 52 patients) of the phase I ivuxolimab trial is reported in the paper. The point of sequencing TCRbeta in the periphery was to test whether ivuxolimab changed TCR sequence diversity and drove clonal T-cell expansion. Patients were allowed to have had prior anti-PD-1, anti-PD-L1 or anti-CTLA-4 therapy, and less than 45% of the dose-escalation patients had previously received checkpoint inhibitors. Partial responses occurred in three dose-escalation patients, of whom one had hepatocellular carcinoma and two had cutaneous melanoma. What the work shows at the level of the full study, not this receptor alone: Low levels of normalized T-cell clonal expansion were also shown by some nonresponding patients. At doses of 0.1 to 3.0 mg/kg, clonal expansion of both CD4+ and CD8+ blood T cells was observed from baseline to week 6. In the 0.1-3.0 mg/kg groups, partial responders were among the patients with the lowest normalized peripheral clonal expansion, particularly in CD8+ T cells. On average, CD8+ T cells showed more expanded clones than CD4+ T cells after ivuxolimab. The antigen specificity of the clonally expanded peripheral T cells was not determined.

This clone was counted a single time. This clone's antigen is unknown. No much larger clone is present one base from it, and per-base qualities are unavailable. To sequence the TCRbeta CDR3 region, genomic DNA was isolated from the sorted cells. The immunoSEQ Assay was used to sequence the TCRbeta CDR3 regions. Entries here come from immuneACCESS through TCRdb and include only in-frame sequences with V and J called. Some clones fail to appear in such tables; in the studies checked, an unresolved V gene covers under half of the shortfall, and the cause of the remainder is unknown. The sample table records around 76,000 clones; around 82% of these occur just once. The leading ten clones occupy roughly 5.4% of the sample. The trial excluded patients who had a history of autoimmune disease or who were on systemic immunosuppression. Peripheral blood for TCR sequencing was collected from all dose cohorts at baseline, on cycle 4 day 1, and on cycle 7 day 1. Samples came from an open-label, multicenter, first-in-human phase I dose-escalation trial of ivuxolimab. Adults with locally advanced or metastatic head and neck squamous cell, hepatocellular, melanoma or renal cell carcinoma were enrolled in the trial. CD4+ and CD8+ T cells were sorted separately from peripheral blood before TCR sequencing.

The CDR3 contains 15 residues, cysteine and phenylalanine counted. The retained sequence is limited to the CDR3, 45 bases, with the frame set at the first base. For CDR1 and CDR2, the germline V gene lists SGHRS and YFSETQ. Compared with germline, V lacks 4 bases and J lacks 1 base; bases without a gene match: 2. This receptor was obtained from an adult with an advanced solid tumor such as melanoma, head and neck, liver or kidney cancer. The chain employs TRBV5-1 and TRBJ1-4, and TRBD1 aligns with 9 junction nucleotides. The material sequenced was CD4+ or CD8+ T cells sorted from blood, taken in a trial of the OX40 agonist ivuxolimab. The CDR3 loop reads CASSTGQGTNEKLFF. The DNA sequence is TGCGCCAGCAGCACGGGACAGGGAACTAATGAAAAACTGTTTTTT.